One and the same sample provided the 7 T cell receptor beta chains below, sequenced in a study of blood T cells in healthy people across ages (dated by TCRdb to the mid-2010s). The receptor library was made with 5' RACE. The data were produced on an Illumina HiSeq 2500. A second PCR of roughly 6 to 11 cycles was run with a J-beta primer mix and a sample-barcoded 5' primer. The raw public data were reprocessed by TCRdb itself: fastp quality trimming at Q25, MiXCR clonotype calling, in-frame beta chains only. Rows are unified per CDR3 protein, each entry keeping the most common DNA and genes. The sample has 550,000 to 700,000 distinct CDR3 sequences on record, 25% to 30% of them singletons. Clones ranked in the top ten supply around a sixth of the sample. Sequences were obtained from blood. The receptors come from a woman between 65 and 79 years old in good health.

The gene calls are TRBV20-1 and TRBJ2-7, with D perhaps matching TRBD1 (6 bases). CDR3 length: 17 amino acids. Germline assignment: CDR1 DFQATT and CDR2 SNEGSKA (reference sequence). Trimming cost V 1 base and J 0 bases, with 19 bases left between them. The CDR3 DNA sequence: TGCAGTGCTAGAGCCCAGTCCGGGACAACTATCTCCTACGAGCAGTACTTC. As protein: CSARAQSGTTISYEQYF.

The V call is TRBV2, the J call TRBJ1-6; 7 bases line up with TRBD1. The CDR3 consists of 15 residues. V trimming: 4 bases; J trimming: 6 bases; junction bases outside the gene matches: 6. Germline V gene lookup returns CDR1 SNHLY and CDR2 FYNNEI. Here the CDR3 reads CASSGQGGGNSPLHF. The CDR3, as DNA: TGTGCCAGCAGTGGACAGGGTGGCGGTAATTCACCCCTCCACTTT.

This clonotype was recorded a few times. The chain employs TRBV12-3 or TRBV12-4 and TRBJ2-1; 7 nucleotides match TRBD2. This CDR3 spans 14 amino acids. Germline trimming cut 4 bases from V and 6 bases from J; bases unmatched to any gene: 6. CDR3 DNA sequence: TGTGCCAGCAGTTCTAGCGGAGGACCCAATGAGCAGTTCTTC. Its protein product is CASSSSGGPNEQFF.

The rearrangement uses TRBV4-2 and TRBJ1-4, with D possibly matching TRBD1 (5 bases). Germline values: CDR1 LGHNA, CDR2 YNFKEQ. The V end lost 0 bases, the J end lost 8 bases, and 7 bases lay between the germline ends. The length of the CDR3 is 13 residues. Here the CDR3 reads CASSQEGEEKLFF. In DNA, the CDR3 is TGTGCCAGCAGCCAAGAAGGGGAGGAAAAACTGTTTTTT.

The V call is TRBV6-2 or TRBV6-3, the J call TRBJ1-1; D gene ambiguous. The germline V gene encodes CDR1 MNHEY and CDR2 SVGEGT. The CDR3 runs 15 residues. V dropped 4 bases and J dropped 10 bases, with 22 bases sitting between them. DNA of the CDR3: TGTGCCAGCAGTTCCTACTTTCGGGCCCCGACGGGAGCTTTCTTT. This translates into CASSSYFRAPTGAFF.

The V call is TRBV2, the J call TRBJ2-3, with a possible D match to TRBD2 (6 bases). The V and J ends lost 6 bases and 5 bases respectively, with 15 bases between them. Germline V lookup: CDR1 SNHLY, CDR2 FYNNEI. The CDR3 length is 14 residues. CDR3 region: CASSEALAIDTQYF. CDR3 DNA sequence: TGTGCCAGCAGCGAGGCGCTAGCGATAGATACGCAGTATTTT. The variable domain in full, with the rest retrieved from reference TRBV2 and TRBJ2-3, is EPEVTQTPSHQVTQMGQEVILRCVPISNHLYFYWYRQILGQKVEFLVSFYNNEISEKSEIFDDQFSVERPDGSNFTLKIRSTKLEDSAMYFCASSEALAIDTQYFGPGTRLTVL.

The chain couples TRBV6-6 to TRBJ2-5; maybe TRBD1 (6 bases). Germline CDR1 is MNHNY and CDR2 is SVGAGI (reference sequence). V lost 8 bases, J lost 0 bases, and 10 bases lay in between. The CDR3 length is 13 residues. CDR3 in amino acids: CASRRDNQETQYF. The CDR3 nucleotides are TGTGCCAGCCGACGGGACAACCAAGAGACCCAGTACTTC.